What follows are 25 T cell receptor beta chains derived from one specimen sequenced in a study of cytomegalovirus exposure and HLA in healthy donors. The primer mix had 60 Vbeta and 13 Jbeta primers. TCRdb's table, derived via immunoSEQ multiplex PCR, lists solely in-frame clones and lacks some. This sample has 200,000 to 250,000 clones, with approximately 84% found just once. Source material: PBMCs. The receptor set was obtained from a woman between 40 and 55 years old in good health and CMV-seronegative.

V and J are TRBV9 and TRBJ2-5; TRBD1 is a possible D gene (6 bases). The CDR3 extends over 15 amino acids. CDR1 is SGDLS, CDR2 YYNGEE, per germline. Trimming pared 2 bases from V and 2 bases from J, leaving 13 bases between. The CDR3 DNA follows: TGTGCCAGCAGCGTGGCAGGGGTGGGTCAAGAGACCCAGTACTTC. Protein sequence: CASSVAGVGQETQYF.

This chain links TRBV11-3 with TRBJ1-2; D gene unclear. The germline CDR1 and CDR2 sequences are SGHNT and YENEEA. Trimming removed 3 bases from V and 6 bases from J, with 14 bases in between. This CDR3 spans 14 amino acids. In DNA form, the CDR3 reads TGTGCCAGCAGCTTTACGGGAGAAAGCGATGGCTACACCTTC. Translated, it gives CASSFTGESDGYTF.

V usage is TRBV2 and J usage is TRBJ2-7, with 9 nucleotides matching TRBD1. With 2 bases clipped from V and 6 bases from J, the junction kept 14 bases outside the gene matches. The germline V gene encodes CDR1 SNHLY and CDR2 FYNNEI. There are 17 residues in the CDR3. The CDR3 nucleotides read TGTGCCAGCAGTGAACTCACTCTCCGGGACAGGGAGGTCGAGCAGTACTTC. It is translated as CASSELTLRDREVEQYF.

This clone was observed a handful of times. The V gene is TRBV10-3, the J gene TRBJ1-4, with 10 bases identical to TRBD1. The J segment lost 7 bases and the V segment lost 3 bases, leaving 5 bases of the junction unmatched. The germline CDR1 and CDR2 sequences are ENHRY and SYGVKD. CDR3 length equals 15 residues. This chain's CDR3 is CAISDGDRGGEKLFF. DNA for the CDR3: TGTGCCATCAGTGACGGGGACAGGGGAGGTGAAAAACTGTTTTTT.

This clone appeared once. V usage is TRBV4-1 and J usage is TRBJ1-2; 7 bases fit TRBD1. This CDR3 spans 15 amino acids. V lost 0 bases, J lost 3 bases, and 4 bases stayed unmatched. The germline CDR1 and CDR2 sequences are MGHRA and YSYEKL. The CDR3 DNA reads TGCGCCAGCAGCCAAGATGCCAGGGGGTACTATGGCTACACCTTC. It encodes CASSQDARGYYGYTF.

The rearrangement joins TRBV4-1 to TRBJ2-4; D may be TRBD2 (6 bases). This CDR3 region has 13 residues. Between the trimmed V and J ends, which lost 3 bases and 9 bases, there was a span of 12 bases. Germline CDR1 is MGHRA and CDR2 is YSYEKL. The CDR3 nucleotides are TGCGCCAGCAGCCAGTTTGACGGGAGCATTCAGTACTTC. It codes for CASSQFDGSIQYF.

The chain carries TRBV9 and TRBJ1-5; perhaps TRBD1 as D (5 bases). Per the germline V gene, CDR1 is SGDLS and CDR2 is YYNGEE. The CDR3 is 15 amino acids. The ends were cut back, 2 bases at V and 3 bases at J, with 12 bases in the middle. CDR3: CASSVGGEANQPQHF. CDR3 sequence (DNA): TGTGCCAGCAGCGTTGGGGGGGAGGCCAATCAGCCCCAGCATTTT.

The V and J genes are TRBV9 and TRBJ1-2, with a tentative D call TRBD1 (6 bases). With 4 bases removed from V and 4 bases from J, the gap between germline ends came to 20 bases. Germline V lookup: CDR1 SGDLS, CDR2 YYNGEE. The CDR3 is 16 residues long. CDR3 DNA: TGTGCCAGCAGCCCTAGGGACACTCAGAGGAGCTATGGCTACACCTTC. This codes for CASSPRDTQRSYGYTF. The full variable domain, its missing parts supplied by reference TRBV9 and TRBJ1-2, is DSGVTQTPKHLITATGQRVTLRCSPRSGDLSVYWYQQSLDQGLQFLIQYYNGEERAKGNILERFSAQQFPDLHSELNLSSLELGDSALYFCASSPRDTQRSYGYTFGSGTRLTVV.

The gene calls are TRBV7-6 and TRBJ1-3, with 10 bases lining up with TRBD1. CDR3 length: 16 amino acids. Germline V gene data show CDR1 as SGHVS and CDR2 as FNYEAQ. The junction had 5 bases not matched to a gene; V was cut back by 4 bases and J by 2 bases. CDR3: CASSSRQGAAGNTIYF. CDR3 coding DNA: TGTGCCAGCAGCTCACGACAGGGGGCCGCTGGAAACACCATATATTTT.

This chain uses TRBV5-1 with TRBJ2-7, with D perhaps TRBD2 (5 bases). Trimming took 5 bases from V and 3 from J, leaving 6 bases between them. Per the germline V gene, CDR1 is SGHRS and CDR2 is YFSETQ. The CDR3 loop spans 11 amino acids. Here the CDR3 reads CASSEGYEQYF. In nucleotides, the CDR3 is TGCGCCAGCAGTGAGGGCTACGAGCAGTACTTC.

This chain links TRBV6-5 with TRBJ1-1; the D is unclear. V was shortened by 5 bases and J by 1 base, with 14 bases between the two germline ends. CDR1 is MNHEY and CDR2 is SVGAGI in the germline V gene. CDR3 size: 15 residues. Here the CDR3 reads CASSPLGAGNTEAFF. The CDR3 DNA reads TGTGCCAGCAGTCCCCTCGGAGCTGGGAACACTGAAGCTTTCTTT.

This chain connects TRBV6-1 to TRBJ1-6; D is unclear. The CDR3 extends over 13 amino acids. Germline V CDR1 and CDR2: MNHNS, SASEGT. Trimming stripped 1 base from V and 14 bases from J, with 12 bases between. The CDR3 DNA reads TGTGCCAGCAGTGAAGGTCCAGGTACAGCCCTCCACTTT. It encodes CASSEGPGTALHF.

This clone turned up a few times. The gene calls are TRBV18 and TRBJ1-1; D might be TRBD1 (5 bases). CDR1 KGHSH and CDR2 LQKENI come from the germline V gene. Trimming cost V 3 bases and J 3 bases, with 11 bases left between them. The CDR3 has 14 residues. The CDR3 protein is CASSPSLGDTEAFF. CDR3 nucleotides: TGTGCCAGCTCACCCTCCCTAGGGGACACTGAAGCTTTCTTT.

The V call is TRBV12-5, the J call TRBJ2-1; maybe TRBD2 (6 bases). V lost 1 base to trimming and J lost 1 base, with 17 bases between them. This CDR3 has 18 amino acids. Per germline, CDR1 LGHNT and CDR2 FRNRAP. CDR3 in amino acids: CASGLDLPGVLSYNEQFF. In nucleotides, the CDR3 is TGTGCTAGTGGTTTGGACCTACCGGGGGTTTTGTCCTACAATGAGCAGTTCTTC.

This clone was seen only once. The rearrangement joins TRBV5-4 to TRBJ2-7, with a possible D match to TRBD2 (6 bases). This CDR3 region has 17 residues. With 4 bases removed from V and 3 bases from J, the gap between germline ends came to 23 bases. CDR1 is SGHNT, CDR2 YYREEE, per germline (reference sequence). The CDR3 coding sequence is TGTGCCAGCAGCCCCCCGGGGATCGGACTAACAAACTACGAGCAGTACTTC. This sequence encodes CASSPPGIGLTNYEQYF.

The J gene is TRBJ2-3, the V gene TRBV4-2, with D possibly matching TRBD2 (7 bases). V was clipped by 0 bases and J by 5 bases, with 24 bases between them. CDR1 and CDR2 (germline): LGHNA, YNFKEQ. CDR3 length: 19 residues. The CDR3 DNA follows: TGTGCCAGCAGCCAAGATCGACACGGGATAGAGGGGGGGGAAGATACGCAGTATTTT. This gives the protein CASSQDRHGIEGGEDTQYF.

This sequence joins TRBV30 and TRBJ1-4, with D unresolved. This CDR3 comprises 10 residues. The germline V gene has CDR1 GTSNPN and CDR2 SVGIG (reference sequence). Trimming took 5 bases from V and 4 from J, leaving 2 bases between them. The DNA of the CDR3 is TGTGCCTGGCTTAATGAAAAACTGTTTTTT. Encoded protein: CAWLNEKLFF.

J is TRBJ2-1 and V is TRBV5-1; 16 nucleotides align to TRBD2. The CDR3 contains 15 residues. Trimming removed 4 bases from V and 7 bases from J; junction bases left unmatched: 2. Per germline, CDR1 SGHRS and CDR2 YFSETQ. The CDR3 DNA is TGCGCCAGCAGCGGGGGACTAGCGGGGGGGAATGAGCAGTTCTTC. This translates into CASSGGLAGGNEQFF. The full variable domain, completed using reference TRBV5-1 and TRBJ2-1, is KAGVTQTPRYLIKTRGQQVTLSCSPISGHRSVSWYQQTPGQGLQFLFEYFSETQRNKGNFPGRFSGRQFSNSRSEMNVSTLELGDSALYLCASSGGLAGGNEQFFGPGTRLTVL.

Remarks on this clone: Other DNA sequences in this sample translate to the same CDR3. The chain links TRBV6-6 to TRBJ1-4; D possibly corresponds to TRBD1 (5 bases). CDR1 is MNHNY, CDR2 SVGAGI, per germline (reference sequence). CDR3 length: 15 amino acids. V lost 2 bases and J lost 0, with 7 bases in between. CDR3 loop: CASSYGGATNEKLFF. CDR3 nucleotides: TGTGCCAGCAGTTACGGGGGGGCAACTAATGAAAAACTGTTTTTT.

Details on this clone: The identical CDR3 is also encoded by other nucleotide sequences in the sample. The gene calls are TRBV18 and TRBJ1-2; weak D call: TRBD1 (6 bases). Deletions cut 3 bases from V and 5 bases from J, with 13 bases between. This CDR3 comprises 14 residues. Germline loops: CDR1 KGHSH, CDR2 LQKENI. The CDR3 DNA reads as TGTGCCAGCTCACCGACACAGGGATCATATGGCTACACCTTC. This sequence encodes CASSPTQGSYGYTF.

There are a few counts of this clone. The chain has TRBV7-9 and TRBJ2-5, with 8 bases fitting TRBD1. The CDR3 is 14 residues long. Germline V CDR1 and CDR2: SEHNR, FQNEAQ (reference sequence). J lost 5 bases, V lost 5 bases, and 7 bases had no gene match. The CDR3 region has the DNA TGTGCCAGCAGCCCCCCAGGGGGCGGGGAGACCCAGTACTTC. Residues: CASSPPGGGETQYF.

The chain couples TRBV19 to TRBJ1-6; 7 bases agree with TRBD1. CDR3 length: 14 amino acids. Germline V CDR1 and CDR2: LNHDA, SQIVND (reference sequence). With 5 bases clipped from V and 8 bases from J, the junction kept 6 bases outside the gene matches. DNA for the CDR3: TGTGCCAGTAGTCAGACAGGGCGCGATTCACCCCTCCACTTT. Residues: CASSQTGRDSPLHF.

The V and J genes are TRBV19 and TRBJ2-5; tentatively, D is TRBD1 (6 bases). V gave up 5 bases and J gave up 4 bases, with 8 bases separating them. Germline assignment: CDR1 LNHDA and CDR2 SQIVND (reference sequence). This CDR3 spans 12 amino acids. The CDR3 loop reads CASSRRGETQYF. In nucleotides, the CDR3 is TGTGCCAGTAGTCGCAGGGGAGAGACCCAGTACTTC. Complete variable domain (other parts from reference TRBV19 and TRBJ2-5): DGGITQSPKYLFRKEGQNVTLSCEQNLNHDAMYWYRQDPGQGLRLIYYSQIVNDFQKGDIAEGYSVSREKKESFPLTVTSAQKNPTAFYLCASSRRGETQYFGPGTRLLVL.

The sample holds one count of this clone. The chain carries TRBV11-3 and TRBJ1-1; no definite D call. The CDR3 runs to 15 residues. The V end lost 5 bases, the J end lost 1 base, and 14 bases lay between the germline ends. From germline, CDR1 is SGHNT and CDR2 YENEEA. In DNA, the CDR3 is TGTGCCAGCAGCCCTTCCGACTCCCGGAACACTGAAGCTTTCTTT. Protein sequence: CASSPSDSRNTEAFF.

This chain connects TRBV7-8 to TRBJ1-3; no firm D call. With 4 bases removed from V and 1 base from J, the gap between germline ends came to 8 bases. Germline V gene lookup returns CDR1 SGHVS and CDR2 FQNEAQ. The CDR3 is 14 residues long. The CDR3 coding sequence is TGTGCCAGCAGCTCCTCGGTGTCTGGAAACACCATATATTTT. This translates into CASSSSVSGNTIYF.